A single sample is the source of the 28 T cell receptor beta chains below, sequenced in a study of response to subunit inactivated influenza vaccine. TCRdb passed the RT-PCR reads through MiXCR, listing each CDR3 protein once. The sample includes more than 550,000 distinct CDR3 sequences, about 11% seen only once; the top ten take around 10%. This sample was shared with a second study, whose subject was T cells expressing NK-cell markers. That paper adds: The TCR beta cDNA came from 5'RACE template switching with UMIs.

The sequencing used PBMCs from blood, collected on the day of vaccination. These TCRs come from a man in his forties or fifties who received an inactivated influenza vaccine.

This clonotype occurred a few times. The rearrangement joins TRBV6-1 to TRBJ2-1; D remains ambiguous. The CDR3 contains 14 residues. V lost 6 bases, J lost 9 bases, and 18 bases lay in between. In germline, CDR1 is MNHNS, CDR2 SASEGT. The CDR3 region has the DNA TGTGCCAGCAGCCCGGGTGGTGGATACGGTGAGCAGTTCTTC. The encoded protein is CASSPGGGYGEQFF.

This clonotype came up a few times. The V gene is TRBV13, the J gene TRBJ1-1; D call uncertain. This CDR3 comprises 13 residues. Deletions cut 5 bases from V and 6 bases from J, with 13 bases between. Germline lookup yields CDR1 PRHDT and CDR2 FYEKMQ (reference sequence). CDR3 loop: CASSPIGVAEAFF. The DNA of the CDR3 is TGTGCCAGCAGCCCTATCGGGGTCGCTGAAGCTTTCTTT.

This clonotype was seen only a few times. Here the CDR3 DNA reads TGCGCCAGCAGCCGGACTAGCGGGAACATAGGGTTTGAGCAGTTCTTC. Its translation: CASSRTSGNIGFEQFF. The chain recombines TRBV4-3 with TRBJ2-1; TRBD2 agrees at 12 bases. With V trimmed by 4 bases and J by 9 bases, 10 bases remained unmatched. Germline CDR1 is LGHNA and CDR2 is YSLEER. The CDR3 covers 16 residues.

In this sample, this clonotype turned up a few times. The V call is TRBV20-1, the J call TRBJ1-3; weak D call: TRBD1 (5 bases). Germline assignment: CDR1 DFQATT and CDR2 SNEGSKA (reference sequence). V lost 3 bases and J lost 4, with 19 bases in between. The CDR3 contains 16 residues. The CDR3 DNA is TGCAGTGCTAGGGGTCTTAGGGGAACAGGCGGAAACACCATATATTTT. It translates to CSARGLRGTGGNTIYF.

The chain links TRBV9 to TRBJ2-3, with D unclear. Germline V gene sequence: CDR1 SGDLS, CDR2 YYNGEE. Trimming cost V 1 base and J 6 bases, with 12 bases left between them. The CDR3 loop spans 14 amino acids. CDR3 DNA sequence: TGTGCCAGCAGCGTATGGGGTCGACACGATACGCAGTATTTT. Its protein product is CASSVWGRHDTQYF. The full variable domain, completed using reference TRBV9 and TRBJ2-3, is DSGVTQTPKHLITATGQRVTLRCSPRSGDLSVYWYQQSLDQGLQFLIQYYNGEERAKGNILERFSAQQFPDLHSELNLSSLELGDSALYFCASSVWGRHDTQYFGPGTRLTVL.

This clonotype was seen more than once but under ten times. The V and J genes are TRBV10-3 and TRBJ2-7, with 9 bases matching TRBD2. Unmatched junction bases numbered 5, after V lost 4 bases and J lost 1 base. The CDR3 is made up of 15 amino acids. Germline values: CDR1 ENHRY, CDR2 SYGVKD. The chain's CDR3 is CAISVRLAASYEQYF. The CDR3 nucleotides are TGTGCCATCAGTGTTAGACTAGCGGCTTCCTACGAGCAGTACTTC.

This clonotype was seen many times. The rearrangement joins TRBV7-9 to TRBJ2-7, with 7 bases that match TRBD1. Germline CDR1 and CDR2: SEHNR and FQNEAQ (reference sequence). This CDR3 contains 15 residues. V lost 4 bases and J lost 2; bases outside the gene matches: 8. The CDR3 bases are TGTGCCAGCAGCTCTACCGGGACAGCTACCTACGAGCAGTACTTC. Its translation is CASSSTGTATYEQYF.

This clonotype was detected ten times or more. The V and J genes are TRBV4-1 and TRBJ2-3; the match to TRBD1 covers 8 bases. With 3 bases clipped from V and 8 bases from J, the junction kept 10 bases outside the gene matches. The CDR3 covers 15 residues. Germline V gene lookup returns CDR1 MGHRA and CDR2 YSYEKL. CDR3 DNA: TGCGCCAGCAGCCATCGACAGGGGCAGGGAGGTACGCAGTATTTT. Protein: CASSHRQGQGGTQYF.

This clonotype was observed at least ten times. The chain combines TRBV9 with TRBJ1-1, with 7 bases that match TRBD1. This CDR3 contains 14 residues. CDR1 is SGDLS, CDR2 YYNGEE, per germline. The V segment lost 3 bases and the J segment 1 base; nucleotides outside the gene matches: 3. CDR3 nucleotides: TGTGCCAGCAGCGCGCGGGACAGGAACACTGAAGCTTTCTTT. It yields the protein CASSARDRNTEAFF.

This clonotype was observed a handful of times. The J gene is TRBJ1-4, the V gene TRBV30; D unresolved. V was pared by 0 bases and J by 6 bases, with 11 bases between. Germline V gives CDR1 GTSNPN, CDR2 SVGIG (reference sequence). The CDR3 covers 14 residues. CDR3 protein: CAWSVVGLYEKLFF. CDR3 sequence (DNA): TGTGCCTGGAGTGTAGTAGGGCTGTATGAAAAACTGTTTTTT.

This clonotype was counted ten times or more. V is TRBV28 and J is TRBJ2-5; TRBD1 matches at 9 bases. Per the germline V gene, CDR1 is MDHEN and CDR2 is SYDVKM. The ends lost 2 bases at V and 5 bases at J; junction bases unmatched: 12. CDR3 length equals 17 residues. The CDR3 spells CASSLGQRTGAVETQYF. In DNA, the CDR3 is TGTGCCAGCAGTTTAGGCCAAAGGACAGGGGCTGTGGAGACCCAGTACTTC.

This clonotype was seen only a few times. The CDR3, as DNA: TGTGCCATCAGTGAGCGTACGACAGCTAGCACAGATACGCAGTATTTT. Its translation: CAISERTTASTDTQYF. V and J are TRBV10-3 and TRBJ2-3; a possible D gene is TRBD1 (5 bases). This CDR3 is built from 16 residues. The germline V gene has CDR1 ENHRY and CDR2 SYGVKD. V lost 2 bases and J 0 bases, leaving 12 bases between the germline ends.

This clonotype came up a few times. This chain uses TRBV4-3 with TRBJ1-4; 9 nucleotides agree with TRBD1. In germline, CDR1 is LGHNA, CDR2 YSLEER. CDR3 size: 16 residues. V lost 5 bases to trimming and J lost 5 bases; unmatched junction nucleotides: 9. The CDR3 sequence: CASSSRSGTGNEKLFF. DNA of the CDR3: TGCGCCAGCAGCTCAAGAAGCGGGACAGGGAATGAAAAACTGTTTTTT.

The gene calls are TRBV2 and TRBJ2-3; D call uncertain. The germline V gene encodes CDR1 SNHLY and CDR2 FYNNEI. This CDR3 spans 13 amino acids. V was trimmed by 8 bases and J by 0 bases, leaving 9 bases between them. The CDR3 DNA reads TGTGCCAGCGACCCTCTGAGCACAGATACGCAGTATTTT. Translating gives CASDPLSTDTQYF.

The chain employs TRBV24-1 and TRBJ2-1; D possibly matches TRBD1 or TRBD2 (5 bases each). Germline V CDR1 and CDR2: KGHDR, SFDVKD. CDR3 length: 12 residues. V was shortened by 2 bases and J by 10 bases, with 8 bases between the two germline ends. The chain's CDR3 is CATSDWDGEQFF. The CDR3 DNA sequence: TGTGCCACCAGTGATTGGGACGGAGAGCAGTTCTTC.

This clonotype appeared a few times. This chain connects TRBV6-5 to TRBJ1-1, with 9 nucleotides matching TRBD1. The CDR3 spans 14 residues. With V trimmed by 0 bases and J by 4 bases, 0 bases remained unmatched. From germline, CDR1 is MNHEY and CDR2 SVGAGI. CDR3 amino acids: CASSYSDRGTEAFF. For the CDR3, the DNA is TGTGCCAGCAGTTACTCGGACAGGGGCACTGAAGCTTTCTTT.

This clonotype was detected once. This chain joins TRBV6-1 and TRBJ2-1, with no clear D. Trimming left V 0 bases short and J 6 bases short, with 6 bases between. The germline CDR1 and CDR2 sequences are MNHNS and SASEGT. This CDR3 region has 13 residues. The CDR3 sequence is CASSEAGVNEQFF. The CDR3 coding sequence is TGTGCCAGCAGTGAAGCCGGAGTCAATGAGCAGTTCTTC.

This clonotype was seen at least ten times. This rearrangement joins TRBV12-3 or TRBV12-4 to TRBJ1-6, with 7 bases aligning to TRBD1. The CDR3 runs 14 residues. Trimming cost V 4 bases and J 6 bases; bases outside gene matches: 3. DNA of the CDR3: TGTGCCAGCAGTTCGTCAGGGGGTAATTCACCCCTCCACTTT. Its translation is CASSSSGGNSPLHF.

This clonotype was detected only once. J is TRBJ2-2 and V is TRBV9; TRBD1 is a possible D gene (6 bases). The CDR3 has 14 residues. Trimming removed 0 bases from V and 8 bases from J, with 11 bases in between. Germline loops: CDR1 SGDLS, CDR2 YYNGEE. The CDR3 here is CASSVEGGGGELFF. The CDR3 DNA follows: TGTGCCAGCAGCGTAGAAGGGGGTGGTGGGGAGCTGTTTTTT.

This clonotype occurred many times. V usage is TRBV3-1 and J usage is TRBJ2-2, with D perhaps TRBD1 or TRBD2 (5 bases each). CDR3 length: 15 residues. With 0 bases removed from V and 2 bases from J, the gap between germline ends came to 7 bases. Germline values: CDR1 LGHDT, CDR2 YNNKEL (reference sequence). The CDR3 protein is CASSQEGPNTGELFF. CDR3 DNA sequence: TGTGCCAGCAGCCAAGAGGGACCAAACACCGGGGAGCTGTTTTTT.

In nucleotides, the CDR3 is TGTGCCAGCAGTTTAAGACACCCCTACGAGCAGTACTTC. It specifies CASSLRHPYEQYF. V and J are TRBV12-3 or TRBV12-4 and TRBJ2-7; no firm D call. CDR3 length equals 13 residues. Deletions cut 2 bases from V and 2 bases from J, with 7 bases between.

The V call is TRBV5-5, the J call TRBJ2-1; 7 bases match TRBD1. V dropped 5 bases and J dropped 5; count of bases not matched to a gene: 13. The length of the CDR3 is 16 residues. Germline CDR1 is SGHKS and CDR2 is YYEKEE (reference sequence). CDR3 residues: CASRKTGSLGNNEQFF. DNA for the CDR3: TGTGCCAGCAGAAAGACAGGGTCGTTAGGTAACAATGAGCAGTTCTTC.

The genes are TRBV7-2 and TRBJ2-6, with a possible D match to TRBD2 (5 bases). V was shortened by 5 bases and J by 0 bases, with 11 bases between the two germline ends. Germline V gene lookup returns CDR1 SGHTA and CDR2 FQGNSA. This CDR3 comprises 16 residues. The CDR3 protein is CASSQTSSSGANVLTF. Here the CDR3 DNA reads TGTGCCAGCAGCCAAACTAGTAGCTCTGGGGCCAACGTCCTGACTTTC.

This clonotype came up a few times. The chain is built from TRBV10-1 and TRBJ2-7; D is unresolved. V dropped 3 bases and J dropped 1 base, with 13 bases sitting between them. Germline V gene lookup returns CDR1 WNHNN and CDR2 SYGVQD (reference sequence). The length of the CDR3 is 15 residues. CDR3 DNA: TGCGCCAGCAGTGAAGTCTACAGTGGGTCCTACGAGCAGTACTTC. It translates to CASSEVYSGSYEQYF.

This clonotype was detected only a few times. The rearrangement uses TRBV5-1 and TRBJ2-7, with TRBD1 matching 8 bases. J gave up 5 bases and V 0 bases, and 7 bases lay outside the gene matches. Germline lookup yields CDR1 SGHRS and CDR2 YFSETQ. The CDR3 loop spans 15 amino acids. CDR3 nucleotide sequence: TGCGCCAGCAGCTTGGGGACAGGGCGAAGGGACGAGCAGTACTTC. Translating gives CASSLGTGRRDEQYF.

This clonotype was counted only a few times. The chain links TRBV6-5 to TRBJ2-2; 7 bases fit TRBD2. Trimming took 4 bases from V and 4 from J; bases not matched to a gene: 6. The length of the CDR3 is 15 residues. CDR1 is MNHEY, CDR2 SVGAGI, per germline. CDR3 nucleotides: TGTGCCAGCAGTTTGGGACTATATGGCACCGGGGAGCTGTTTTTT. Protein product: CASSLGLYGTGELFF.

The gene calls are TRBV6-1 and TRBJ2-3; D is unclear. CDR3 size: 16 residues. V lost 4 bases and J 0 bases, leaving 14 bases between the germline ends. Per germline, CDR1 MNHNS and CDR2 SASEGT. The CDR3 is CASSVVAGGSTDTQYF. Written as DNA, the CDR3 is TGTGCCAGCAGTGTAGTGGCTGGTGGTAGCACAGATACGCAGTATTTT.

The CDR3 DNA reads TGCGCCAGCAGCCAAGACTTAGGGGGGAGCACAGATACGCAGTATTTT. As protein: CASSQDLGGSTDTQYF. The chain recombines TRBV4-1 with TRBJ2-3, with D perhaps matching TRBD1 or TRBD2 (6 bases each). The germline V and J ends were trimmed by 0 bases and 0 bases, with 10 bases remaining between them. CDR1 and CDR2 (germline): MGHRA, YSYEKL. This CDR3 region has 16 residues.